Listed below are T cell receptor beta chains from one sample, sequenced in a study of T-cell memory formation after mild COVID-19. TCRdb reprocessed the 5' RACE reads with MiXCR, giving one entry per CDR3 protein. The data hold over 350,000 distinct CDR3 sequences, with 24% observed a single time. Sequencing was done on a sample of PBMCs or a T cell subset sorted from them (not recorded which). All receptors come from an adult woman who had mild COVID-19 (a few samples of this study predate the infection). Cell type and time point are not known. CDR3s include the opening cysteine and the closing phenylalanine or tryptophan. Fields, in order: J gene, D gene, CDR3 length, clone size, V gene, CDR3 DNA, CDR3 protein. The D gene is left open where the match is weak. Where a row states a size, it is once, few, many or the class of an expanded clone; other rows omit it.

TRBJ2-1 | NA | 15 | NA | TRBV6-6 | TGTGCCAGCAGTTACGGGCAGAGCTCCTACAATGAGCAGTTCTTC | CASSYGQSSYNEQFF
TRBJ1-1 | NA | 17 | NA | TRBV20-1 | TGCAGTGCTAGAGATAAAAGTGGGGGGTGGATGAACACTGAAGCTTTCTTT | CSARDKSGGWMNTEAFF
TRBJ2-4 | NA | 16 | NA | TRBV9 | TGTGCCAGCAGCGTAGGCAGCGGGCTTGCCAAAAACATTCAGTACTTC | CASSVGSGLAKNIQYF
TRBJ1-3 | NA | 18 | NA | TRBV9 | TGTGCCAGCAGCGTAGAGGGATACCCGGGATATGCTGGAAACACCATATATTTT | CASSVEGYPGYAGNTIYF
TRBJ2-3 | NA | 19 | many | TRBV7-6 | TGTGCCAGCAGCTGGGGGGACACAGCGGGAAGTACTAGCACAGATACGCAGTATTTT | CASSWGDTAGSTSTDTQYF
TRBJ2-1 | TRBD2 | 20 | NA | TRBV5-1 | TGCGCCAGCAGCTTTAGTCCGGGTCTACTAGCGGGGGCCCCCGGGAATGAGCAGTTCTTC | CASSFSPGLLAGAPGNEQFF
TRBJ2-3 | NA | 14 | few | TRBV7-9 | TGTGCCAGCAGCCGCGGGGTACGCCCAGATACGCAGTATTTT | CASSRGVRPDTQYF
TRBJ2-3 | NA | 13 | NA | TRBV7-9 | TGTGCCAGCAGCTTCTTGGACACAGATACGCAGTATTTT | CASSFLDTDTQYF
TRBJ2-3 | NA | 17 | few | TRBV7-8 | TGTGCCAGCAGCTTAGCGCAGGGCAAAGGAAGCACAGATACGCAGTATTTT | CASSLAQGKGSTDTQYF
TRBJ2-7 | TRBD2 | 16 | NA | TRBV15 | TGTGCCACCAGCAGAGGAGGGACTAGCGGTAACTACGAGCAGTACTTC | CATSRGGTSGNYEQYF
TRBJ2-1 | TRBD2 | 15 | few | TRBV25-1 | TGTGCCAGCAGTGTAGGACTAGCGGGAAGCAATGAGCAGTTCTTC | CASSVGLAGSNEQFF
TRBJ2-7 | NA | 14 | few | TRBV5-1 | TGCGCCAGCAGCTTGCGGGGCCCCTCCTACGAGCAGTACTTC | CASSLRGPSYEQYF
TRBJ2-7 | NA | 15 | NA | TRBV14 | TGTGCCAGCAGCGATGTCCCCCGGGACGCCTACGAGCAGTACTTC | CASSDVPRDAYEQYF
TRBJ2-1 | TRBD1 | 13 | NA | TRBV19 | TGTGCCAGTAGTCCCGGGACAGGGGATTCGAAGTTCTTC | CASSPGTGDSKFF
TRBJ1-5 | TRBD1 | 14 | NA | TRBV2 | TGTGCCAGCCACAAATTACAGGGGAATCAGCCCCAGCATTTT | CASHKLQGNQPQHF
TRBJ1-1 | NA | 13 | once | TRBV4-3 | TGCGCCAGCAGCCACCGCGGGTGGACTGAAGCTTTCTTT | CASSHRGWTEAFF